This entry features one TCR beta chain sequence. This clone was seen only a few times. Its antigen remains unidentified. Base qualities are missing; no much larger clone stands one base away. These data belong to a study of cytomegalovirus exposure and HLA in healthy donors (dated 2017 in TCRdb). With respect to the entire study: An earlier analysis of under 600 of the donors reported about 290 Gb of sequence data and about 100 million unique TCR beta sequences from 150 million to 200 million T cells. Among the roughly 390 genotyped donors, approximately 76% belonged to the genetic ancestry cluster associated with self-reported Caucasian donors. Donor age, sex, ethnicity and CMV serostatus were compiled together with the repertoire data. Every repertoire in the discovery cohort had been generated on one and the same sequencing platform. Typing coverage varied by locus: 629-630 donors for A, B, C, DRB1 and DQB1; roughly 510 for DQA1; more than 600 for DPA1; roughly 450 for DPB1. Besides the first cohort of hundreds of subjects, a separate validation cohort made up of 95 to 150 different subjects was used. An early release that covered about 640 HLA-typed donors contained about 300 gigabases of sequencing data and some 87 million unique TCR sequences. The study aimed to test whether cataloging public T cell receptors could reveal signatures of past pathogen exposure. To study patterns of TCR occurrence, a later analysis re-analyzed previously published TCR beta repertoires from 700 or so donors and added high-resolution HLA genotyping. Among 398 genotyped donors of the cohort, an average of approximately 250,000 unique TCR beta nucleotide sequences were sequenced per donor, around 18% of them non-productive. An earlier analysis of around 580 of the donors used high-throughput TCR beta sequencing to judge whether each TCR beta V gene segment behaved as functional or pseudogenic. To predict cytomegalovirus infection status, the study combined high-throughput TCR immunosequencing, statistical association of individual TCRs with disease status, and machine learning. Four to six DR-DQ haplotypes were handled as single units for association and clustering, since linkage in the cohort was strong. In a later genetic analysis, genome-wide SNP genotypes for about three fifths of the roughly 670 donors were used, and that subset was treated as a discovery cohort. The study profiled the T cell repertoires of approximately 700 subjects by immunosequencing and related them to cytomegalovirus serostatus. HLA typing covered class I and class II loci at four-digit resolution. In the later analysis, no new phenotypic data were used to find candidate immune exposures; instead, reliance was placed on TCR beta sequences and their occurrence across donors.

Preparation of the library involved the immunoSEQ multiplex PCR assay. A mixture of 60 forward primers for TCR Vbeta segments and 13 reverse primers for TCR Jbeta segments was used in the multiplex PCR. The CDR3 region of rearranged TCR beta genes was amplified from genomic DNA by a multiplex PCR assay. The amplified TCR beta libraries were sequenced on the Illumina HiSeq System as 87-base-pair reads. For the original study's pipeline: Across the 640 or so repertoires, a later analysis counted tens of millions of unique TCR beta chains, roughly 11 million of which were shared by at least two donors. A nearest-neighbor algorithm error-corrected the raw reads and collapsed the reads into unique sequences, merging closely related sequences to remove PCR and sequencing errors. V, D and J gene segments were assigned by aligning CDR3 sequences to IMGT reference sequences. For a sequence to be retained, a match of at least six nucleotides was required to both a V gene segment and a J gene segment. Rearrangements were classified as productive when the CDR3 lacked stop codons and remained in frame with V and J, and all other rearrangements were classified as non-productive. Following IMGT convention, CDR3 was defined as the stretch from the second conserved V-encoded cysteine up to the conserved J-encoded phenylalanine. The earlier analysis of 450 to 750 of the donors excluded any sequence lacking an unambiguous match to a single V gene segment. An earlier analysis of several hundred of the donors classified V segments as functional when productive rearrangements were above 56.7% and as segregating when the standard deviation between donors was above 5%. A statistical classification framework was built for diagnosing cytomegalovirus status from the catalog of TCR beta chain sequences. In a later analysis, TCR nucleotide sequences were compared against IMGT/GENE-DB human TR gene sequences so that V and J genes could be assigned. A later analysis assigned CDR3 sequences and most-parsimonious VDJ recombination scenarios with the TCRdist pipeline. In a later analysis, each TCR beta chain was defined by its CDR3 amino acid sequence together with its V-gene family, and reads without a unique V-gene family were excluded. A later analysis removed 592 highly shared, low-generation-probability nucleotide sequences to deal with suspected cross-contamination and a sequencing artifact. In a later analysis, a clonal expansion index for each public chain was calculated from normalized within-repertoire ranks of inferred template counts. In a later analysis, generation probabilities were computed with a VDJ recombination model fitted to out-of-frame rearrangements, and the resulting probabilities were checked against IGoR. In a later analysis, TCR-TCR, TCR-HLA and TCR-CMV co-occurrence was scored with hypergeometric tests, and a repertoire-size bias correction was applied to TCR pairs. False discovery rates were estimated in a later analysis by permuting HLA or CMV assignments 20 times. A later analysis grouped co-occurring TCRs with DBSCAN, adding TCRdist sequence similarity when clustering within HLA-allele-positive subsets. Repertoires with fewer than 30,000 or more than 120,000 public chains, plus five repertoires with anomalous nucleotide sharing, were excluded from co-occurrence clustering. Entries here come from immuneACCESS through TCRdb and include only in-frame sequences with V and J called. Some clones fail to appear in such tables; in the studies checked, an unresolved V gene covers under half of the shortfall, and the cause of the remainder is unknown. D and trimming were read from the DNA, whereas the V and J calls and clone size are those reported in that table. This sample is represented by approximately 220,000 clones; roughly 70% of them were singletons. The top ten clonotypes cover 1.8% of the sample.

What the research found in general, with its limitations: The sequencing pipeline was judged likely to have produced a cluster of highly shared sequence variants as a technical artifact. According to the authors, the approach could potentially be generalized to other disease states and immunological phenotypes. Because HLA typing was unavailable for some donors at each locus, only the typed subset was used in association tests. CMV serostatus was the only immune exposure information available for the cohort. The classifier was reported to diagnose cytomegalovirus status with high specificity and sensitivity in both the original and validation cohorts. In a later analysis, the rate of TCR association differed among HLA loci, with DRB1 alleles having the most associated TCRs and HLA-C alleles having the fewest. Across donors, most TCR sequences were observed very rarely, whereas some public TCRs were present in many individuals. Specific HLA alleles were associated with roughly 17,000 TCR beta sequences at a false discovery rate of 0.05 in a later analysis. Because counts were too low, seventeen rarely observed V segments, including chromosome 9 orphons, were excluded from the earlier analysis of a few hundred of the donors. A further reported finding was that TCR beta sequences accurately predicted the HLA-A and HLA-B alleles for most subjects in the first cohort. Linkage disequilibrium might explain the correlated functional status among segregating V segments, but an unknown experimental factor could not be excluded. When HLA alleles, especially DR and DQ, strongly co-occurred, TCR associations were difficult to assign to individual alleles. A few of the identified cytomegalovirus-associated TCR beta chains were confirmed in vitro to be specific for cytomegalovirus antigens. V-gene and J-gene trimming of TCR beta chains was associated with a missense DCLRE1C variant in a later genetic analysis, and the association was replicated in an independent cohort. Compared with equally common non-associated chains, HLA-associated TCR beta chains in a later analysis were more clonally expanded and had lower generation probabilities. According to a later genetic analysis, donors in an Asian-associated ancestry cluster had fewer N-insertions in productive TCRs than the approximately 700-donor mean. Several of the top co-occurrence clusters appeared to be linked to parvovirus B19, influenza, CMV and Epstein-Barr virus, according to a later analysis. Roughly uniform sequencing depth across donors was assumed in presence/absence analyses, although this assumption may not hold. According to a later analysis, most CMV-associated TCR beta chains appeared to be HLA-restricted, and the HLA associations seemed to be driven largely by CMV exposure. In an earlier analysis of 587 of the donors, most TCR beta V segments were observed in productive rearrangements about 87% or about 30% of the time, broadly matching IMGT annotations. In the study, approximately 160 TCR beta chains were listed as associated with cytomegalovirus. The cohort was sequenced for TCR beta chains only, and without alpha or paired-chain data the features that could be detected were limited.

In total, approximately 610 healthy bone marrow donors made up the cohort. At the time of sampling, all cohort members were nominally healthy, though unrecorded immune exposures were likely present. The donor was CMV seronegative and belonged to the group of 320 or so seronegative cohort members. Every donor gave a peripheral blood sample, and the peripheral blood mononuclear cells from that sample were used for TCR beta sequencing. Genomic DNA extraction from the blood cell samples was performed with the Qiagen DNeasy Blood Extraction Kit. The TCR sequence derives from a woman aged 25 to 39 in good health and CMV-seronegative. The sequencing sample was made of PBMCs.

In nucleotide form, the sequence is TGTGCCAGCAGCTCGGTCGGGACTAGCGGGTTAGATACGCAGTATTTT. Translation gives CASSSVGTSGLDTQYF. The rearranged segments are TRBV5-4 and TRBJ2-3, with TRBD2 identical over 12 junction bases. The CDR3 holds 16 amino acids from the cysteine to the phenylalanine. Only the CDR3 region is kept as DNA, spanning 48 bases read in frame from base 1. Ends trimmed: V by 3 bases, J by 5 bases; bases unmatched to a gene: 7. CDR1 and CDR2, looked up from the germline V gene (reference sequence), are SGHNT and YYREEE.